Following are 13 T cell receptor beta chains from one sample sequenced in a study of regulatory T cells in long-lasting Graves disease. Building the TCR beta libraries relied on iRepertoire HTBI primers, and CDR3 regions underwent Arm-PCR. From the multiplex PCR reads, TCRdb called clonotypes with MiXCR, one entry per CDR3 protein. The profile covers hundreds of thousands of distinct CDR3 sequences, with 30% appearing a single time and 40% to 55% taken by the ten largest. Time point: persistent/refractory GD, antithyroid drugs over 5 years with positive TRAb. Construction of the TCR library relied on RNA isolated from PBMCs. Sequencing used peripheral blood mononuclear cells (PBMCs), obtained when the disease was refractory, from a patient treated with antithyroid drugs. The receptors were sampled from a female donor with Graves disease.

This clonotype was seen only a few times. The chain joins TRBV6-9 to TRBJ2-7, with D unresolved. CDR3 length: 14 amino acids. CDR1 is MNHGY and CDR2 is SVAAGI in the germline V gene. Deletions cut 3 bases from V and 0 bases from J, with 9 bases between. CDR3 sequence reads: CASSYYASSYEQYF. In nucleotides, the CDR3 is TGTGCCAGCAGTTACTACGCCAGCTCCTACGAGCAGTACTTC.

This clonotype has a count of ten or more. The V call is TRBV28, the J call TRBJ1-2, with TRBD1 identical over 11 bases. There are 16 residues in the CDR3. CDR1 MDHEN and CDR2 SYDVKM come from the germline V gene. With V trimmed by 6 bases and J by 6 bases, 12 bases remained unmatched. CDR3 nucleotides: TGTGCCAGCAGCCCCCATCCCGGACAGGGGGCAGATGGCTACACCTTC. Amino acids: CASSPHPGQGADGYTF.

The chain links TRBV25-1 to TRBJ1-5, with D perhaps matching TRBD1 (5 bases). This CDR3 has 14 residues. Germline V gene sequence: CDR1 MGHDK, CDR2 SYGVNS. V was clipped by 2 bases and J by 3 bases, with 8 bases between them. The CDR3 DNA is TGTGCCAGCAGTGAAGAGGGGTACAATCAGCCCCAGCATTTT. Translation gives CASSEEGYNQPQHF. Complete variable domain (other parts from reference TRBV25-1 and TRBJ1-5): EADIYQTPRYLVIGTGKKITLECSQTMGHDKMYWYQQDPGMELHLIHYSYGVNSTEKGDLSSESTVSRIRTEHFPLTLESARPSHTSQYLCASSEEGYNQPQHFGDGTRLSIL.

The chain carries TRBV28 and TRBJ2-7; D assignment may be TRBD1 or TRBD2 (5 bases each). CDR3 size: 18 residues. Trimming took off 1 base at V and 1 base at J, with 20 bases between the two ends. CDR1 and CDR2 (germline): MDHEN, SYDVKM. This CDR3 reads CASSLSSPGPWRSYEQYF. DNA of the CDR3: TGTGCCAGCAGTTTATCCTCCCCGGGACCCTGGAGGTCCTACGAGCAGTACTTC.

The V call is TRBV5-6, the J call TRBJ2-7; 9 nucleotides agree with TRBD2. With 3 bases clipped from V and 5 bases from J, the junction kept 9 bases outside the gene matches. CDR1 is SGHDT and CDR2 is YYEEEE in the germline V gene. The CDR3 loop spans 15 amino acids. The CDR3 protein is CASSWGSGRNNEQYF. Written as DNA, the CDR3 is TGTGCCAGCAGCTGGGGCAGCGGGAGGAACAACGAGCAGTACTTC.

This clonotype was seen only a few times. The chain couples TRBV15 to TRBJ2-5, with 16 bases identical to TRBD2. The CDR3 loop spans 20 amino acids. Unmatched junction bases numbered 12, after V lost 4 bases and J lost 1 base. Per the germline V gene, CDR1 is LNHNV and CDR2 is YYDKDF (reference sequence). The CDR3 DNA is TGTGCCACCAGCAACTTATTAGCGGGACTAGCGGGAGGGACCCAAGAGACCCAGTACTTC. Its translation: CATSNLLAGLAGGTQETQYF.

This clonotype was counted many times. The genes are TRBV28 and TRBJ1-1; no clear D. Germline V gene sequence: CDR1 MDHEN, CDR2 SYDVKM. V lost 2 bases to trimming and J lost 0 bases, with 7 bases between them. This CDR3 has 14 amino acids. The CDR3 nucleotides read TGTGCCAGCAGTTTAGTGAACATGAACACTGAAGCTTTCTTT. Residues: CASSLVNMNTEAFF.

The chain links TRBV6-2 or TRBV6-3 to TRBJ2-7; a weak D match, TRBD2 (5 bases). Deletions cut 5 bases from V and 6 bases from J, with 8 bases between. Germline CDR1 and CDR2: MNHEY and SVGEGT. The length of the CDR3 is 11 residues. The CDR3 DNA sequence: TGTGCCAGCAGTGAGAGGGTCGAGCAGTACTTC. The encoded protein is CASSERVEQYF.

This clonotype was detected many times. J is TRBJ1-2 and V is TRBV12-3 or TRBV12-4, with D maybe TRBD1 (6 bases). V gave up 3 bases and J gave up 10 bases, with 18 bases separating them. This CDR3 contains 14 residues. The CDR3 protein is CASSFLFGTSDYTF. CDR3 DNA: TGTGCCAGCAGTTTCCTTTTCGGGACAAGTGACTACACCTTC.

The chain joins TRBV2 to TRBJ1-1; TRBD1 might be the D (6 bases). Trimming took 1 base from V and 6 from J, leaving 6 bases between them. The CDR3 contains 12 residues. From germline, CDR1 is SNHLY and CDR2 FYNNEI. CDR3 nucleotide sequence: TGTGCCAGCAGTGAAGAGGGGGCTGAAGCTTTCTTT. It codes for CASSEEGAEAFF.

The chain uses TRBV2 and TRBJ1-1; unclear D gene. Germline V gene lookup returns CDR1 SNHLY and CDR2 FYNNEI. Trimming took off 10 bases at V and 1 base at J, with 10 bases between the two ends. The CDR3 loop spans 12 amino acids. The CDR3 spells CANSRANTEAFF. DNA for the CDR3: TGTGCCAACAGCCGTGCGAACACTGAAGCTTTCTTT.

The table lists this clonotype with many counts. The chain recombines TRBV28 with TRBJ1-2; possible D gene TRBD1, 6 bases. The CDR3 spans 15 residues. The germline gives CDR1 MDHEN, CDR2 SYDVKM. The V gene lost 6 bases and the J gene lost 2 bases, with 16 bases spanning the gap. CDR3 nucleotide sequence: TGTGCCAGCAGCTTAGCGTTAGGACAGAACTATGGCTACACCTTC. This gives the protein CASSLALGQNYGYTF.

This clonotype has more than one count but fewer than ten. The chain couples TRBV28 to TRBJ2-5, with no clear D. CDR1 MDHEN and CDR2 SYDVKM come from the germline V gene. The V end lost 2 bases, the J end lost 7 bases, and 8 bases lay between the germline ends. This CDR3 has 12 amino acids. The CDR3 loop reads CASSLRFRTQYF. CDR3 bases: TGTGCCAGCAGTTTACGCTTCAGGACCCAGTACTTC.